A single sample is the source of the 29 T cell receptor beta chains below, sequenced in a study of blood T cell repertoires in COVID-19. Generated by immunoSEQ multiplex PCR, the TCRdb table keeps only in-frame clones and is missing some. The sample has fewer than 80,000 clones, 60% to 75% seen once. The specimen was peripheral blood. The receptors were sampled from a woman of 80 years or more with acute or convalescent COVID-19.

This clone was detected only a few times. The V call is TRBV6-4, the J call TRBJ1-2; TRBD1 matches 9 bases. CDR3 length equals 14 residues. Germline values: CDR1 MRHNA, CDR2 SNTAGT. V was clipped by 3 bases and J by 7 bases; unmatched bases: 6. CDR3 sequence (DNA): TGTGCCAGCAGTGAGGGACAGGGAGCGGGTGGCTACACCTTC. Translation: CASSEGQGAGGYTF.

The V and J genes are TRBV21-1 and TRBJ1-3; the table's D gene call, TRBD1, was not cross checked with the DNA. TRBV21-1 is labeled a pseudogene. The CDR3 covers 17 residues. CDR3 loop: CASSDPGQGDSGNTIYF. DNA of the CDR3: TGTGCCAGCAGCGACCCGGGACAGGGGGACTCTGGAAACACCATATATTTT.

The chain carries TRBV5-1 and TRBJ1-5; 7 bases agree with TRBD1. There are 14 residues in the CDR3. CDR1 and CDR2 (germline): SGHRS, YFSETQ. After removal of 4 bases from V and 2 bases from J, the junction contained 3 bases not matched to a gene. CDR3 residues: CASSNGQGNQPQHF. CDR3 sequence (DNA): TGCGCCAGCAGCAACGGACAGGGCAATCAGCCCCAGCATTTT.

J is TRBJ2-5 and V is TRBV10-1; D call uncertain. V gave up 3 bases and J gave up 1 base, with 6 bases separating them. Germline assignment: CDR1 WNHNN and CDR2 SYGVQD (reference sequence). The CDR3 has 13 residues. CDR3 sequence: CASSEALQETQYF. Written as DNA, the CDR3 is TGCGCCAGCAGTGAAGCCCTCCAAGAGACCCAGTACTTC.

The chain is built from TRBV11-2 and TRBJ2-7, with 9 bases lining up with TRBD2. J gave up 2 bases and V 3 bases, and 5 bases lay outside the gene matches. Germline V CDR1 and CDR2: SGHAT, FQNNGV. This CDR3 contains 15 residues. The CDR3 spells CASSFSGSKAYEQYF. The CDR3 DNA reads TGTGCCAGCAGCTTTAGCGGGAGTAAGGCCTACGAGCAGTACTTC.

The V gene is TRBV29-1, the J gene TRBJ2-7; possibly TRBD1 for D (6 bases). This CDR3 contains 12 residues. Germline V gives CDR1 SQVTM, CDR2 ANQGSEA. Trimming removed 6 bases from V and 6 bases from J, with 15 bases in between. The CDR3 coding sequence is TGCAGCGTCGAACCACAGGGCTCCGAGCAGTACTTC. Protein product: CSVEPQGSEQYF.

V and J are TRBV7-9 and TRBJ1-2, with D possibly matching TRBD1 (6 bases). The CDR3 runs 13 residues. Germline lookup yields CDR1 SEHNR and CDR2 FQNEAQ (reference sequence). Trimming took off 5 bases at V and 3 bases at J, with 10 bases between the two ends. CDR3 sequence (DNA): TGTGCCAGCAGCCCAGGGGCGTACTATGGCTACACCTTC. The encoded protein is CASSPGAYYGYTF.

This clone was recorded at least ten times. This chain joins TRBV23-1 and TRBJ2-7, with 11 bases aligning to TRBD2. TRBV23-1 is an ORF, with its function uncertain. The CDR3 has 17 residues. With V trimmed by 6 bases and J by 4 bases, 14 bases remained unmatched. CDR3 sequence: CASSPSLVGTSGYEQYF. CDR3 coding DNA: TGCGCCAGCAGCCCATCCTTGGTCGGGACTAGCGGTTACGAGCAGTACTTC.

The V call is TRBV2, the J call TRBJ2-5; 15 bases agree with TRBD2. J lost 4 bases, V lost 7 bases, and 10 bases had no gene match. Germline V CDR1 and CDR2: SNHLY, FYNNEI. The CDR3 consists of 17 residues. CDR3 coding DNA: TGTGCCAGCACCCGAGGGGGACTAGCGGGAGGAGGAGAGACCCAGTACTTC. It codes for CASTRGGLAGGGETQYF.

This chain uses TRBV29-1 with TRBJ2-3; no reliable D call. V gave up 4 bases and J gave up 1 base, with 9 bases separating them. Per the germline V gene, CDR1 is SQVTM and CDR2 is ANQGSEA. This CDR3 is built from 13 residues. The DNA for the CDR3 is TGCAGCGTTGTAACAGTGCGCACAGATACGCAGTATTTT. Residues: CSVVTVRTDTQYF.

This clone was observed a few times. V is TRBV11-2 and J is TRBJ2-7; D may be TRBD2 (7 bases). Looked up from germline, CDR1 is SGHAT and CDR2 is FQNNGV. V lost 5 bases, J lost 2 bases, and 16 bases lay in between. This CDR3 has 15 residues. The CDR3 reads CASSPRRGGAYEQYF. CDR3 coding DNA: TGTGCCAGCAGCCCGAGAAGGGGGGGCGCCTACGAGCAGTACTTC.

The chain links TRBV4-1 to TRBJ1-4, with 9 bases identical to TRBD1. The germline V gene encodes CDR1 MGHRA and CDR2 YSYEKL. Trimming removed 5 bases from V and 5 bases from J; junction bases left unmatched: 6. CDR3 length: 15 amino acids. The CDR3 reads CASSTPTGGNEKLFF. The DNA of the CDR3 is TGCGCCAGCAGCACTCCGACAGGGGGAAATGAAAAACTGTTTTTT.

The table lists this clone with a few counts. The rearrangement joins TRBV19 to TRBJ2-1; D unclear. The CDR3 runs to 13 residues. V gave up 3 bases and J gave up 3 bases, with 6 bases separating them. The germline V gene encodes CDR1 LNHDA and CDR2 SQIVND (reference sequence). The CDR3 protein is CASSIGDYNEQFF. Here the CDR3 DNA reads TGTGCCAGTAGTATCGGTGACTACAATGAGCAGTTCTTC.

This sequence joins TRBV28 and TRBJ2-1, with 10 bases matching TRBD2. Germline CDR1 MDHEN, CDR2 SYDVKM. The length of the CDR3 is 15 residues. The V gene end was trimmed by 7 bases and the J gene end by 7 bases; junction bases not matched to a gene: 10. The CDR3 sequence: CASTRRTSGENEQFF. The DNA for the CDR3 is TGTGCCAGCACTCGCCGGACTAGCGGTGAAAATGAGCAGTTCTTC.

The V and J genes are TRBV29-1 and TRBJ2-5; TRBD2 matches 10 bases. CDR3 length equals 15 residues. J lost 5 bases, V lost 4 bases, and 10 bases had no gene match. Germline lookup yields CDR1 SQVTM and CDR2 ANQGSEA. The CDR3 sequence: CSVGSMTSGLETQYF. CDR3 bases: TGCAGCGTTGGATCTATGACTAGCGGGTTGGAGACCCAGTACTTC.

As DNA, the CDR3 is TGTGCCAGCAGCCCCTCGGGTAACAGGGACACTGAAGCTTTCTTT. The encoded protein is CASSPSGNRDTEAFF. This sequence joins TRBV7-9 and TRBJ1-1; maybe TRBD1 (6 bases). This CDR3 is built from 15 residues. Germline CDR1 reads SEHNR; CDR2 reads FQNEAQ (reference sequence). V was shortened by 5 bases and J by 3 bases, with 16 bases between the two germline ends.

This clone was seen more than once but under ten times. The CDR3 is CASLEIEDTQYF. In nucleotides, the CDR3 is TGTGCCAGCCTAGAGATCGAGGATACGCAGTATTTT. V is TRBV2 and J is TRBJ2-3; D unclear. Trimming stripped 8 bases from V and 6 bases from J, with 12 bases between. The CDR3 spans 12 residues. Per the germline V gene, CDR1 is SNHLY and CDR2 is FYNNEI.

This clone turned up a few times. The chain joins TRBV3-1 (or the pseudogene TRBV3-2) to TRBJ2-1; 13 positions agree with TRBD2. Per germline, CDR1 LGHDT and CDR2 YNNKEL (reference sequence). The trim removed 4 bases at V and 6 bases at J, leaving 9 bases unmatched. The CDR3 has 17 residues. CDR3 bases: TGTGCCAGCAGCCCCAGGCTTAGGACTAGCGGGGGCAATGAGCAGTTCTTC. Protein product: CASSPRLRTSGGNEQFF.

A remark on this clone: One end of the junction varies from germline; a read error may be responsible. The chain employs TRBV13 and TRBJ1-2, with TRBD1 as a possible D gene (6 bases). Germline loops: CDR1 PRHDT, CDR2 FYEKMQ (reference sequence). This CDR3 has 11 residues. The CDR3 nucleotides are TGTGCCAGCAGCCGAGCGGCGACAGGATTTTTC. Its protein is CASSRAATGFF.

V gene TRBV24-1 combines with J gene TRBJ2-2; 7 bases are shared with TRBD1. The ends lost 0 bases at V and 3 bases at J; junction bases unmatched: 6. The CDR3 loop spans 17 amino acids. CDR1 is KGHDR and CDR2 is SFDVKD in the germline V gene. CDR3 nucleotides: TGTGCCACCAGTGATTTGCAGGGCCAGGGGGACACCGGGGAGCTGTTTTTT. Its protein is CATSDLQGQGDTGELFF.

The chain combines TRBV5-1 with TRBJ1-1; possibly TRBD1 for D (6 bases). Germline V gene sequence: CDR1 SGHRS, CDR2 YFSETQ. The V end lost 4 bases, the J end lost 0 bases, and 10 bases lay between the germline ends. This CDR3 is built from 14 residues. In DNA, the CDR3 is TGCGCCAGCAGCGAGGACAGCTTGAACACTGAAGCTTTCTTT. Translation: CASSEDSLNTEAFF.

The rearrangement uses TRBV21-1 and TRBJ2-7; the D call TRBD2 from the table was never checked on the DNA. TRBV21-1 is shown as a pseudogene. This CDR3 comprises 11 residues. The DNA for the CDR3 is TGTGCCAGCAGCTCCCGGGACGAGCAGTACTTC. The encoded protein is CASSSRDEQYF.

The table lists this clone with a few counts. The chain combines TRBV7-2 with TRBJ1-6; 9 positions match TRBD1. There are 15 residues in the CDR3. Germline V gene data show CDR1 as SGHTA and CDR2 as FQGNSA. J gave up 7 bases and V 2 bases, and 3 bases lay outside the gene matches. The CDR3 loop reads CASSLTGGANSPLHF. CDR3 nucleotides: TGTGCCAGCAGCTTAACAGGGGGCGCGAATTCACCCCTCCACTTT.

Only one count was recorded for this clone. The genes are TRBV4-1 and TRBJ2-5, with 10 bases identical to TRBD1. Germline-derived CDR1 and CDR2 are MGHRA and YSYEKL. This CDR3 contains 17 residues. The J segment lost 6 bases and the V segment lost 3 bases, leaving 13 bases of the junction unmatched. In DNA, the CDR3 is TGCGCCAGCAGCCAGGGGACAGGGGTGGGAGTAGCCAAGACCCAGTACTTC. Its protein product is CASSQGTGVGVAKTQYF.

This chain connects TRBV5-4 to TRBJ2-7; 7 bases are a match to TRBD1. Trimming cost V 0 bases and J 2 bases; bases outside gene matches: 2. The CDR3 covers 14 residues. Looked up from germline, CDR1 is SGHNT and CDR2 is YYREEE (reference sequence). CDR3 nucleotide sequence: TGTGCCAGCAGCTTGGGACAGGGTCCCTACGAGCAGTACTTC. This encodes CASSLGQGPYEQYF.

This chain uses TRBV28 with TRBJ2-4, with 7 positions matching TRBD2. The CDR3 covers 17 residues. Germline V gives CDR1 MDHEN, CDR2 SYDVKM. The trim removed 2 bases at V and 4 bases at J, leaving 11 bases unmatched. The chain's CDR3 is CASSLAGVLLTKNIQYF. The CDR3, as DNA: TGTGCCAGCAGTTTAGCGGGAGTTCTCCTCACTAAAAACATTCAGTACTTC.

The DNA of the CDR3 is TGTGCCAGCAGCTTAACCCGACAGCCCGAAGCCCAGTACTTC. It specifies CASSLTRQPEAQYF. The chain carries TRBV11-2 and TRBJ2-5; D is possibly TRBD1 (5 bases). Germline lookup yields CDR1 SGHAT and CDR2 FQNNGV. Trimming pared 2 bases from V and 9 bases from J, leaving 16 bases between. CDR3 length equals 14 residues.

The chain uses TRBV29-1 and TRBJ1-2, with D perhaps matching TRBD1 (6 bases). Germline CDR1 and CDR2: SQVTM and ANQGSEA. V was clipped by 7 bases and J by 4 bases, with 10 bases between them. The CDR3 loop spans 11 amino acids. The CDR3 loop is CSARGGYGYTF. Written as DNA, the CDR3 is TGCAGCGCCCGAGGGGGCTATGGCTACACCTTC.

Here the CDR3 reads CASSLVAVSEQYF. CDR3 in DNA: TGCGCCAGCAGCTTGGTGGCGGTCTCCGAGCAGTACTTC. The rearrangement joins TRBV5-1 to TRBJ2-7; D gene uncertain. The V gene's germline CDR1 is SGHRS and CDR2 YFSETQ. There are 13 residues in the CDR3. Trimming removed 0 bases from V and 6 bases from J, with 10 bases in between.